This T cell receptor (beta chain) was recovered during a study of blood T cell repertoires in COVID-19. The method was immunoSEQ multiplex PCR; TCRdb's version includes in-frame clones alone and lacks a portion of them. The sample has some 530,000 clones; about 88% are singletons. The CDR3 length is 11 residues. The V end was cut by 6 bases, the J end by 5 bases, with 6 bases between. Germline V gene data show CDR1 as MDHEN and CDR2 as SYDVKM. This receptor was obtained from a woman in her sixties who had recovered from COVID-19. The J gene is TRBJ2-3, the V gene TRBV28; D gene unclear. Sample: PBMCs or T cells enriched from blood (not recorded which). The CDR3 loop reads CASSQLDTQYF. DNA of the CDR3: TGTGCCAGCAGCCAATTAGATACGCAGTATTTT.